These T cell receptor beta chains were read from a single sample in a study of cytomegalovirus exposure and HLA in healthy donors. Sequencing used immunoSEQ multiplex PCR; TCRdb keeps in-frame clones, though not all of them. The sample carries around 130,000 clones, about three quarters recorded once. What was sequenced was PBMCs. Every receptor here comes from a man aged 40-49 years in good health and CMV-seropositive. Each CDR3 is given with its conserved first and last residue. Each record gives: V gene, J gene, clone size, D gene, CDR3 protein, CDR3 DNA. D genes are given only for firm matches. Not all rows give a size; the values are once, few, many and, for expanded clones, a class.

v_call: TRBV5-6
j_call: TRBJ2-2
clone_size: -
d_call: TRBD2
cdr3_aa: CASNPGGGVTGELFF
cdr3_nt: TGTGCCAGCAACCCGGGCGGGGGGGTAACCGGGGAGCTGTTTTTT

v_call: TRBV2
j_call: TRBJ1-5
clone_size: -
d_call: -
cdr3_aa: CASSGGDYSNQPQHF
cdr3_nt: TGTGCCAGTTCGGGGGGGGACTATAGCAATCAGCCCCAGCATTTT

v_call: TRBV4-1
j_call: TRBJ1-6
clone_size: -
d_call: -
cdr3_aa: CASSQDNAGNRSPLHF
cdr3_nt: TGCGCCAGCAGCCAAGATAATGCAGGGAATCGTTCACCCCTCCACTTT

v_call: TRBV5-1
j_call: TRBJ2-3
clone_size: once
d_call: TRBD1
cdr3_aa: CASSLGQGGTDTQYF
cdr3_nt: TGCGCCAGCAGCCTAGGACAGGGTGGTACAGATACGCAGTATTTT

v_call: TRBV6-6
j_call: TRBJ1-6
clone_size: -
d_call: TRBD1
cdr3_aa: CASFPGQGNSPLHF
cdr3_nt: TGTGCCAGCTTCCCGGGACAGGGTAATTCACCCCTCCACTTT

v_call: TRBV18
j_call: TRBJ1-5
clone_size: once
d_call: -
cdr3_aa: CASSPPLASGQPQHF
cdr3_nt: TGTGCCAGCTCACCACCGTTGGCCTCGGGGCAGCCCCAGCATTTT

v_call: TRBV7-9
j_call: TRBJ2-7
clone_size: -
d_call: -
cdr3_aa: CASSPAYEQYF
cdr3_nt: TGTGCCAGCAGCCCGGCCTACGAGCAGTACTTC

v_call: TRBV7-2
j_call: TRBJ2-1
clone_size: few
d_call: TRBD1
cdr3_aa: CASTTDRVVYNEQFF
cdr3_nt: TGTGCCAGCACCACAGACAGGGTCGTATACAATGAGCAGTTCTTC

v_call: TRBV27
j_call: TRBJ1-4
clone_size: once
d_call: TRBD1
cdr3_aa: CASSPRGSLMGKLFF
cdr3_nt: TGTGCCAGCAGTCCCAGGGGGTCGCTAATGGGAAAACTGTTTTTT

v_call: TRBV19
j_call: TRBJ2-2
clone_size: -
d_call: -
cdr3_aa: CASSMRRGNTGELFF
cdr3_nt: TGTGCCAGTAGTATGAGGCGTGGGAACACCGGGGAGCTGTTTTTT

v_call: TRBV6-5
j_call: TRBJ2-5
clone_size: once
d_call: TRBD2
cdr3_aa: CASCSPGLAGSQYF
cdr3_nt: TGTGCCAGCTGCTCTCCGGGACTAGCGGGTTCCCAGTACTTC

v_call: TRBV7-8
j_call: TRBJ2-6
clone_size: -
d_call: -
cdr3_aa: CASSRIGQLPSSGANVLTF
cdr3_nt: TGTGCCAGCAGCCGAATAGGACAGCTACCCAGCTCTGGGGCCAACGTCCTGACTTTC

v_call: TRBV30
j_call: TRBJ2-7
clone_size: -
d_call: -
cdr3_aa: CAWSLQGYEQYF
cdr3_nt: TGTGCCTGGAGTCTACAGGGCTACGAGCAGTACTTC

v_call: TRBV2
j_call: TRBJ1-5
clone_size: -
d_call: -
cdr3_aa: CASSAGQFNQPQHF
cdr3_nt: TGTGCCAGCAGCGCTGGACAGTTCAATCAGCCCCAGCATTTT

v_call: TRBV15
j_call: TRBJ1-5
clone_size: few
d_call: TRBD1
cdr3_aa: CATSGGQGFNQPQHF
cdr3_nt: TGTGCCACCAGCGGGGGACAGGGATTCAATCAGCCCCAGCATTTT

v_call: TRBV6-5
j_call: TRBJ1-6
clone_size: once
d_call: TRBD1
cdr3_aa: CASSRGLGSPLHF
cdr3_nt: TGTGCCAGCAGTAGGGGGCTCGGTTCACCCCTCCACTTT

v_call: TRBV19
j_call: TRBJ1-3
clone_size: -
d_call: TRBD1
cdr3_aa: CASSPTGIGNTIYF
cdr3_nt: TGTGCCAGTAGCCCGACAGGGATCGGAAACACCATATATTTT

v_call: TRBV6-6
j_call: TRBJ2-1
clone_size: -
d_call: TRBD1
cdr3_aa: CASSRQGGQSLEQFF
cdr3_nt: TGTGCCAGCAGTCGACAGGGGGGACAATCATTGGAGCAGTTCTTC

v_call: TRBV19
j_call: TRBJ1-5
clone_size: -
d_call: -
cdr3_aa: CASSPRQEDQPQHF
cdr3_nt: TGTGCCAGTAGTCCACGACAGGAGGATCAGCCCCAGCATTTT

v_call: TRBV28
j_call: TRBJ1-5
clone_size: few
d_call: TRBD1
cdr3_aa: CASSTPGQGDNQPQHF
cdr3_nt: TGTGCCAGCAGTACCCCGGGACAGGGGGACAATCAGCCCCAGCATTTT

v_call: TRBV14
j_call: TRBJ1-1
clone_size: once
d_call: TRBD1
cdr3_aa: CASSQDLTGKAFF
cdr3_nt: TGTGCCAGCAGCCAAGACCTGACAGGGAAAGCTTTCTTT

v_call: TRBV19
j_call: TRBJ1-1
clone_size: -
d_call: TRBD1
cdr3_aa: CASTSDRGPTEAFF
cdr3_nt: TGTGCCAGTACCTCAGACAGGGGGCCCACTGAAGCTTTCTTT

v_call: TRBV6-1
j_call: TRBJ2-1
clone_size: -
d_call: TRBD1
cdr3_aa: CASSGRTGLYNEQFF
cdr3_nt: TGTGCCAGCAGTGGCCGGACAGGGCTTTACAATGAGCAGTTCTTC

v_call: TRBV29-1
j_call: TRBJ2-7
clone_size: -
d_call: TRBD1
cdr3_aa: CSVGSPTGDYEQYF
cdr3_nt: TGCAGCGTTGGATCCCCCACAGGGGACTACGAGCAGTACTTC

v_call: TRBV5-1
j_call: TRBJ2-6
clone_size: -
d_call: TRBD1
cdr3_aa: CASSPRDRGTISSGANVLTF
cdr3_nt: TGCGCCAGCAGCCCCCGGGACAGGGGGACCATCAGCTCTGGGGCCAACGTCCTGACTTTC

v_call: TRBV18
j_call: TRBJ1-2
clone_size: -
d_call: -
cdr3_aa: CASSPDSIYGYTF
cdr3_nt: TGTGCCAGCTCACCAGACAGCATCTATGGCTACACCTTC

v_call: TRBV28
j_call: TRBJ1-5
clone_size: -
d_call: -
cdr3_aa: CASSGAVHSNQPQHF
cdr3_nt: TGTGCCAGCAGTGGAGCGGTCCATAGCAATCAGCCCCAGCATTTT

v_call: TRBV29-1
j_call: TRBJ1-1
clone_size: -
d_call: TRBD1
cdr3_aa: CSVAYRTGASREAFF
cdr3_nt: TGCAGCGTTGCGTATAGGACAGGGGCCTCACGTGAAGCTTTCTTT

v_call: TRBV30
j_call: TRBJ2-2
clone_size: once
d_call: -
cdr3_aa: CAWSVGGTGELFF
cdr3_nt: TGTGCCTGGAGTGTGGGAGGAACCGGGGAGCTGTTTTTT

v_call: TRBV19
j_call: TRBJ2-3
clone_size: -
d_call: -
cdr3_aa: CASSWRATTSTDTQYF
cdr3_nt: TGTGCCAGTTCCTGGAGGGCGACAACTAGCACAGATACGCAGTATTTT

v_call: TRBV27
j_call: TRBJ1-1
clone_size: -
d_call: -
cdr3_aa: CASSSPSRGTEAFF
cdr3_nt: TGTGCCAGCAGTAGCCCTAGTCGCGGCACTGAAGCTTTCTTT

v_call: TRBV19
j_call: TRBJ2-7
clone_size: -
d_call: TRBD1
cdr3_aa: CASRTGGDEQYF
cdr3_nt: TGTGCCAGCAGGACAGGGGGCGACGAGCAGTACTTC

v_call: TRBV4-2
j_call: TRBJ2-5
clone_size: -
d_call: -
cdr3_aa: CASSLKETQYF
cdr3_nt: TGTGCCAGCAGCCTAAAAGAGACCCAGTACTTC

v_call: TRBV5-4
j_call: TRBJ2-7
clone_size: -
d_call: TRBD2
cdr3_aa: CASSLAGGFGQYF
cdr3_nt: TGTGCCAGCAGCTTAGCGGGAGGATTTGGGCAGTACTTC

v_call: TRBV7-9
j_call: TRBJ2-1
clone_size: -
d_call: TRBD2
cdr3_aa: CASSLAGGSNEQFF
cdr3_nt: TGTGCCAGCAGCTTAGCGGGAGGGTCCAATGAGCAGTTCTTC

v_call: TRBV2
j_call: TRBJ1-1
clone_size: once
d_call: -
cdr3_aa: CASRGTPTGTEAFF
cdr3_nt: TGTGCCAGCAGGGGGACTCCAACGGGCACTGAAGCTTTCTTT

v_call: TRBV10-3
j_call: TRBJ1-5
clone_size: -
d_call: -
cdr3_aa: CAIRADGNQPQHF
cdr3_nt: TGTGCCATCAGAGCGGACGGGAATCAGCCCCAGCATTTT

v_call: TRBV5-5
j_call: TRBJ2-2
clone_size: -
d_call: -
cdr3_aa: CASRPTGPVNTGELFF
cdr3_nt: TGTGCCAGCAGACCCACAGGTCCTGTGAACACCGGGGAGCTGTTTTTT

v_call: TRBV27
j_call: TRBJ2-6
clone_size: -
d_call: TRBD2
cdr3_aa: CASSRVGGGGANVLTF
cdr3_nt: TGTGCCAGCAGCCGAGTCGGGGGGGGTGGGGCCAACGTCCTGACTTTC

v_call: TRBV4-1
j_call: TRBJ2-5
clone_size: once
d_call: TRBD2
cdr3_aa: CASSQVILPVLGRAQYF
cdr3_nt: TGCGCCAGCAGCCAAGTTATCCTTCCGGTCCTGGGGAGGGCCCAGTACTTC

v_call: TRBV19
j_call: TRBJ2-1
clone_size: -
d_call: TRBD1
cdr3_aa: CASSRDRGAYNEQFF
cdr3_nt: TGTGCCAGTAGTAGGGACAGGGGGGCCTACAATGAGCAGTTCTTC

v_call: TRBV7-8
j_call: TRBJ1-2
clone_size: -
d_call: TRBD1
cdr3_aa: CASSIGTGLYGYTF
cdr3_nt: TGTGCCAGCAGCATTGGGACAGGGCTCTATGGCTACACCTTC

v_call: TRBV5-6
j_call: TRBJ2-7
clone_size: once
d_call: TRBD1
cdr3_aa: CASSYNGQDAYEQYF
cdr3_nt: TGTGCCAGCAGTTATAATGGACAGGACGCCTACGAGCAGTACTTC

v_call: TRBV4-1
j_call: TRBJ2-7
clone_size: -
d_call: TRBD1
cdr3_aa: CASSQGRARDRGDEQYF
cdr3_nt: TGCGCCAGCAGCCAAGGTAGAGCACGCGACAGGGGCGACGAGCAGTACTTC

v_call: TRBV28
j_call: TRBJ2-7
clone_size: -
d_call: TRBD1
cdr3_aa: CASRKTGGPYEQYF
cdr3_nt: TGTGCCAGCAGAAAGACAGGGGGCCCCTACGAGCAGTACTTC

v_call: TRBV6-6
j_call: TRBJ1-5
clone_size: once
d_call: -
cdr3_aa: CASCPDSTNQPQHF
cdr3_nt: TGTGCCAGCTGTCCCGACAGTACAAATCAGCCCCAGCATTTT

v_call: TRBV7-8
j_call: TRBJ2-7
clone_size: -
d_call: TRBD1
cdr3_aa: CASSRVTGVGSTYEQYF
cdr3_nt: TGTGCCAGCAGCCGAGTAACAGGGGTGGGGTCAACCTACGAGCAGTACTTC

v_call: TRBV2
j_call: TRBJ2-7
clone_size: -
d_call: -
cdr3_aa: CASSDPQVRYEQYF
cdr3_nt: TGTGCCAGCAGTGACCCCCAGGTCCGCTACGAGCAGTACTTC

v_call: TRBV7-2
j_call: TRBJ2-3
clone_size: -
d_call: TRBD2
cdr3_aa: CASSLDGTRADTQYF
cdr3_nt: TGTGCCAGCAGCTTAGACGGGACTAGGGCAGATACGCAGTATTTT

v_call: TRBV28
j_call: TRBJ2-2
clone_size: few
d_call: TRBD2
cdr3_aa: CASSPGLAGGAGELFF
cdr3_nt: TGTGCCAGCAGTCCTGGACTAGCGGGGGGAGCCGGGGAGCTGTTTTTT

v_call: TRBV6-1
j_call: TRBJ1-4
clone_size: -
d_call: -
cdr3_aa: CASSDKGENEKLFF
cdr3_nt: TGTGCCAGCAGTGATAAAGGAGAAAATGAAAAACTGTTTTTT

v_call: TRBV6-4
j_call: TRBJ2-7
clone_size: -
d_call: -
cdr3_aa: CASSDRRMESYEQYF
cdr3_nt: TGTGCCAGCAGTGACCGACGTATGGAGTCCTACGAGCAGTACTTC